The clone carrying this T cell receptor beta chain turned up a few times. Germline V gene lookup returns CDR1 SGHTA and CDR2 FQGNSA. The CDR3 extends over 12 amino acids. V was trimmed by 5 bases and J by 8 bases, leaving 10 bases between them. Authors' processing steps: ImmunoSEQ yielded junction-only sequences lacking quality scores, so filtering differed. The repertoire was sequenced with immunoSEQ multiplex PCR; TCRdb's copy has only in-frame clones and lacks some. V, J and clone size derive from that table, while D and trimming were established from the DNA sequence. Of about 450,000 clones in the sample, roughly 77% were seen once. This record comes from a study of shared clonotypes between healthy human individuals.

The sequence was collected from a middle-aged woman in good health. Some clones in this sample may be carry-over from other donors' samples. The chain employs TRBV7-2 and TRBJ2-1; D may be TRBD2 (6 bases). Sequencing used PBMCs. Here the CDR3 reads CASSPRRDEQFF. In DNA, the CDR3 is TGTGCCAGCAGCCCCCGGAGGGATGAGCAGTTCTTC.